Sequencing of this T cell receptor beta chain was carried out in a study of T-cell memory formation after mild COVID-19. Study outcomes and limitations: Prior to infection, memory already included some responding clones, suggesting cross-reactive memory joined. Among CD4+ contracting clones, most were CM and EM, and CD8+ ones EMRA. A second wave of clones peaked on day 37, and their SARS-CoV-2 specificity went unconfirmed.

Details on this clonotype: Its specificity is unknown.

The TCR alpha and TCR beta cDNA libraries, bearing sample barcodes and UMIs, were generated by 5'RACE using constant-segment primers. Via MiXCR, TCRdb re-called the 5' RACE reads, giving one row per CDR3 protein. The top ten clones hold over 4.5% of a sample with about 110,000 distinct CDR3 sequences, 18% of them seen once. Material: PBMCs or a T cell subset sorted from them (not recorded which). The receptor's source is a young man who had mild COVID-19 (a few samples of this study predate the infection). Cell type and time point are not known.

In nucleotides, the CDR3 is TGTGCCAGCAGCCGGGGGACCGGGGAGCTGTTTTTT. Protein sequence: CASSRGTGELFF. The V gene is TRBV12-3 or TRBV12-4, the J gene TRBJ2-2, with D perhaps TRBD2 (6 bases). Trimming removed 6 bases at V and 5 bases at J, with 7 bases between. CDR3 size: 12 residues.